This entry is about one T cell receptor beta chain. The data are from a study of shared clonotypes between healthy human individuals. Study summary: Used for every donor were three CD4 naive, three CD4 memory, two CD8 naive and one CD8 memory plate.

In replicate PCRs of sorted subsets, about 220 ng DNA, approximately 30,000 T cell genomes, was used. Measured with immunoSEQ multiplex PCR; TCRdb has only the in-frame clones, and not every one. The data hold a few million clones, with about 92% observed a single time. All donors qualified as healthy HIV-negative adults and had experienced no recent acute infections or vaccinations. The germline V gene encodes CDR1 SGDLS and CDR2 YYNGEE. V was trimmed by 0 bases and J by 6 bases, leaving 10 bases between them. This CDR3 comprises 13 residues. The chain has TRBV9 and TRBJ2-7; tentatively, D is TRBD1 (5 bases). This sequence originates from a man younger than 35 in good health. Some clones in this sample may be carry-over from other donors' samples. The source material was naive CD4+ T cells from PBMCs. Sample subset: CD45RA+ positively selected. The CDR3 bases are TGTGCCAGCAGCGTAGGGACAAGCCTCGAGCAGTACTTC. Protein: CASSVGTSLEQYF. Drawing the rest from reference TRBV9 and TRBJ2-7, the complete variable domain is DSGVTQTPKHLITATGQRVTLRCSPRSGDLSVYWYQQSLDQGLQFLIQYYNGEERAKGNILERFSAQQFPDLHSELNLSSLELGDSALYFCASSVGTSLEQYFGPGTRLTVT.